This is a list of T cell receptor beta chains from one sample in a study of cytomegalovirus exposure and HLA in healthy donors. The repertoire was sequenced with immunoSEQ multiplex PCR; TCRdb's copy has only in-frame clones and lacks some. This table holds roughly 120,000 clones, roughly 68% found once. Sequenced: PBMCs. These TCRs come from a woman aged 45-59 years in good health and CMV-seropositive. Both conserved end residues are part of each CDR3. Each record gives: D gene, J gene, V gene, clone size, CDR3 DNA, CDR3 protein. The D gene is left open where the match is weak. A clone size is listed for some rows: how often the clone was seen (once, few, many), or a class if it is expanded.

TRBD1,TRBJ2-1,TRBV9,-,TGTGCCAGCAGCGTCGGATTTACAGGGGGAACTTTGAATGAGCAGTTCTTC,CASSVGFTGGTLNEQFF
-,TRBJ2-3,TRBV27,-,TGTGCCAGCAGTTCCCCTTGGGGCGGCACAGATACGCAGTATTTT,CASSSPWGGTDTQYF
TRBD2,TRBJ2-3,TRBV5-1,few,TGCGCCAGCAGCTTGGTTGCGGGAGGAGGGACAGATACGCAGTATTTT,CASSLVAGGGTDTQYF
TRBD1,TRBJ2-3,TRBV10-3,-,TGTGCCATCAGATCACCCGGGACAGACAACACAGATACGCAGTATTTT,CAIRSPGTDNTDTQYF
TRBD1,TRBJ1-2,TRBV27,-,TGTGCCAGCAGTTCCCCGACAGGGGAGAACTATGGCTACACCTTC,CASSSPTGENYGYTF
-,TRBJ1-2,TRBV12-5,-,TGTGCTAGTGCCGCCCGAGGGGGGGGCGACTATGGCTACACCTTC,CASAARGGGDYGYTF
TRBD1,TRBJ2-1,TRBV5-8,-,TGTGCCAGCAGCTTGAAGGGGGCCTCCTACAATGAGCAGTTCTTC,CASSLKGASYNEQFF
TRBD2,TRBJ2-7,TRBV29-1,-,TGCAGCGTTGAAGGACTAGCGGGGACCTACGAGCAGTACTTC,CSVEGLAGTYEQYF
-,TRBJ2-1,TRBV6-1,-,TGTGCCAGCAGCGAAAAAGGCGGGCAGTTCTTC,CASSEKGGQFF
TRBD1,TRBJ2-1,TRBV4-1,-,TGCGCCAGCAGCCAAGAGACAGGGGGCTCATACAATGAGCAGTTCTTC,CASSQETGGSYNEQFF
-,TRBJ2-7,TRBV4-1,-,TGCGCCAGCAGCCAAGTAACACGCACCTACGAGCAGTACTTC,CASSQVTRTYEQYF
-,TRBJ2-7,TRBV7-9,-,TGTGCCAGCAGCTTGGGCAGGGGAAGCTCCTACGAGCAGTACTTC,CASSLGRGSSYEQYF
TRBD1,TRBJ2-5,TRBV7-6,-,TGTGCCAGCAGCTTGACCGGGACAGGGGTAGGAGAGACCCAGTACTTC,CASSLTGTGVGETQYF
-,TRBJ1-2,TRBV28,few,TGTGCCAGCAGTTTCCCTCAGGGCTATGGCTACACCTTC,CASSFPQGYGYTF
TRBD1,TRBJ2-4,TRBV18,-,TGTGCCAGCTCAGTTGATAACCGACAGGGTCCGTCCAAAAACATTCAGTACTTC,CASSVDNRQGPSKNIQYF
TRBD1,TRBJ1-2,TRBV4-2,once,TGTGCCAGCAGCCAAGAGTGGGGACAGGGTCTAGGTGGCTACACCTTC,CASSQEWGQGLGGYTF
TRBD1,TRBJ2-5,TRBV19,-,TGTGCCAGTAGCTCTACAGGGGAAGAGACCCAGTACTTC,CASSSTGEETQYF
TRBD1,TRBJ2-7,TRBV12-5,few,TGTGCTAGTGGCCGGGACAGCTACGAGCAGTACTTC,CASGRDSYEQYF
-,TRBJ2-1,TRBV20-1,-,TGCAGTGCAATACCGGGACTTCAGTTCTTC,CSAIPGLQFF
-,TRBJ1-4,TRBV28,-,TGTGCCAGCAGCGAACAGGGTACTAATGAAAAACTGTTTTTT,CASSEQGTNEKLFF
TRBD1,TRBJ1-2,TRBV18,-,TGTGCCAGCTCACCACCGCTTACGTTGACAGGGGGGGGCTACACCTTC,CASSPPLTLTGGGYTF
-,TRBJ1-6,TRBV2,-,TGTGCCAGCAGTGAAGCGGGGCAGGGTTACTCACCCCTCCACTTT,CASSEAGQGYSPLHF
TRBD1,TRBJ2-6,TRBV9,-,TGTGCCAGCAGCGCGGGACCGGGACAGGGGGCATATGGGGCCAACGTCCTGACTTTC,CASSAGPGQGAYGANVLTF
-,TRBJ1-4,TRBV11-2,few,TGTGCCAGCAGACCGGGGAATGAAAAACTGTTTTTT,CASRPGNEKLFF
TRBD2,TRBJ2-3,TRBV7-2,-,TGTGCCAGCAGCTCACCGAACCTAGCGGGGGGGGCAGATACGCAGTATTTT,CASSSPNLAGGADTQYF
-,TRBJ1-6,TRBV7-3,-,TGTGCCAGCAGCTTAGCAGCAGGGAGGAATTCACCCCTCCACTTT,CASSLAAGRNSPLHF
-,TRBJ1-5,TRBV21-1,-,TGTGCCAGCAGCATCGTAAAAGGGCCCGGGGATCAGCCCCAGCATTTT,CASSIVKGPGDQPQHF
TRBD1,TRBJ1-1,TRBV9,-,TGTGCCAGCAGCCTGATGACAGGGTTGAACACTGAAGCTTTCTTT,CASSLMTGLNTEAFF
-,TRBJ1-4,TRBV2,-,TGTGCCAGCAGAAGACCGAGCGGAAAACTGTTTTTT,CASRRPSGKLFF
TRBD2,TRBJ2-7,TRBV4-2,-,TGTGCCAGCAGCCAAGGTGAGACTAGCCTTGACGAGCAGTACTTC,CASSQGETSLDEQYF
-,TRBJ2-7,TRBV6-5,few,TGTGCCAGCAGCGCCCGGCGGGTGGGGGCCAACGAGCAGTACTTC,CASSARRVGANEQYF
TRBD1,TRBJ2-7,TRBV5-1,-,TGCGCCAGCAGCAAGGGGACAGGAGGGTCCTACGAGCAGTACTTC,CASSKGTGGSYEQYF
-,TRBJ1-1,TRBV27,-,TGTGCCAGCAGTCTATACGGTCCCCCGAACACTGAAGCTTTCTTT,CASSLYGPPNTEAFF
-,TRBJ2-7,TRBV19,once,TGTGCCAGTAGTAAAGAGGGGCGTGGGTACGAGCAGTACTTC,CASSKEGRGYEQYF
-,TRBJ1-2,TRBV19,-,TGTGCCAGTGTGCCCCGAGACAGGCCATATGGCTACACCTTC,CASVPRDRPYGYTF
TRBD2,TRBJ2-3,TRBV11-2,once,TGTGCCAGCAGCTTAGTGGGGAGCGGGGGCATAGATACGCAGTATTTT,CASSLVGSGGIDTQYF
TRBD1,TRBJ1-2,TRBV29-1,-,TGCAGCGTTCCCGGGACAGGGACTGGCTACACCTTC,CSVPGTGTGYTF
TRBD1,TRBJ1-4,TRBV6-1,-,TGTGCCGGCAAGGGACAGCCCTCTAATGAAAAACTGTTTTTT,CAGKGQPSNEKLFF
-,TRBJ1-4,TRBV6-5,-,TGTGCCAGCCGGGCACCGGGAATTATTAATGAAAAACTGTTTTTT,CASRAPGIINEKLFF
TRBD1,TRBJ1-4,TRBV18,few,TGTGCCAGCTCACCTCTCACCAGGGGGGATGAAAAACTGTTTTTT,CASSPLTRGDEKLFF
-,TRBJ1-5,TRBV18,-,TGTGCCAGCTCAGCCGGAGTTCAGCCCCAGCATTTT,CASSAGVQPQHF
-,TRBJ2-6,TRBV5-1,-,TGCGCCAGCAGCGTGGGTAAAAGGGGGTTAGGGGCCAACGTCCTGACTTTC,CASSVGKRGLGANVLTF
TRBD2,TRBJ2-6,TRBV15,-,TGTGCCACCAGCGGGACTAGACTCTCTGGGGCCAACGTCCTGACTTTC,CATSGTRLSGANVLTF
-,TRBJ2-2,TRBV19,-,TGTGCCAGTAGTAGCTCAGGGTGGGCCGGGGAGCTGTTTTTT,CASSSSGWAGELFF
-,TRBJ2-1,TRBV30,-,TGTGCCTGGTCGCGGCGAAATGAGCAGTTCTTC,CAWSRRNEQFF
TRBD1,TRBJ2-5,TRBV28,few,TGTGCCAGCAGTGGGAAGGACAGGGCGCAAGGAGAGACCCAGTACTTC,CASSGKDRAQGETQYF
TRBD1,TRBJ2-5,TRBV28,few,TGTGCCAGCAGTTCGACCCCTGGACAGGGGAAGACCCAGTACTTC,CASSSTPGQGKTQYF
-,TRBJ2-1,TRBV6-1,few,TGTGCCAGCAGTTCCGGGGGTACCTCCTACAATGAGCAGTTCTTC,CASSSGGTSYNEQFF
TRBD2,TRBJ2-5,TRBV6-1,-,TGTGCCAGCAGTGAGGGGGGGACTAGCGGGGTTTATAGGACCCAGTACTTC,CASSEGGTSGVYRTQYF
TRBD1,TRBJ1-4,TRBV7-8,-,TGTGCCAGCAGCTATCAACAGGCCGGGACAGTAGCAACTAATGAAAAACTGTTTTTT,CASSYQQAGTVATNEKLFF
-,TRBJ1-5,TRBV2,-,TGTGCCAGCCTGATACGGGTAGATCAGCCCCAGCATTTT,CASLIRVDQPQHF
-,TRBJ2-7,TRBV5-5,-,TGTGCCAGCAGCTCCTCCCCTGAGGACGAGCAGTACTTC,CASSSSPEDEQYF
-,TRBJ1-3,TRBV7-8,few,TGTGCCAGCAGCGCCTACAGGGAGTACTCTGGAAACACCATATATTTT,CASSAYREYSGNTIYF
-,TRBJ1-2,TRBV6-5,-,TGTGCCAGCAGCTCCTACGACAGAAACTATGGCTACACCTTC,CASSSYDRNYGYTF
-,TRBJ2-5,TRBV18,-,TGTGCCAGCTCACCTTCAAATACAGGGATGATAGAGACCCAGTACTTC,CASSPSNTGMIETQYF